This T cell receptor beta chain was sequenced for a study of shared clonotypes between healthy human individuals. Study-wide points: Rarefaction curves obtained for sorted subsets showed sequencing incomplete despite large depth.

TCRdb's copy holds only in-frame clones and misses some; the assay was immunoSEQ multiplex PCR. The sample holds approximately 2.5 million clones; approximately 94% are singletons and the top ten take about 0.38%. Trimming cost V 4 bases and J 3 bases; bases outside gene matches: 6. The CDR3 is 16 residues long. CDR1 and CDR2 (germline): MDHEN, SYDVKM. Remarks on this clone: The antigen remains undetermined.

A split of CD4+ cells into CD45RA+ naive and CD45RA-negative memory subsets was performed. This clonotype originated in a man aged 18 to 30 in good health. Some clones in this sample may be carry-over from other donors' samples. The V and J genes are TRBV28 and TRBJ1-3; 10 bases are a match to TRBD1. Material: naive CD4+ T cells from PBMCs. Specified subset: CD45RA+ positively selected. This CDR3 is CASSSRQGAVGNTIYF. In DNA, the CDR3 is TGTGCCAGCAGTTCCCGACAGGGGGCAGTTGGAAACACCATATATTTT.